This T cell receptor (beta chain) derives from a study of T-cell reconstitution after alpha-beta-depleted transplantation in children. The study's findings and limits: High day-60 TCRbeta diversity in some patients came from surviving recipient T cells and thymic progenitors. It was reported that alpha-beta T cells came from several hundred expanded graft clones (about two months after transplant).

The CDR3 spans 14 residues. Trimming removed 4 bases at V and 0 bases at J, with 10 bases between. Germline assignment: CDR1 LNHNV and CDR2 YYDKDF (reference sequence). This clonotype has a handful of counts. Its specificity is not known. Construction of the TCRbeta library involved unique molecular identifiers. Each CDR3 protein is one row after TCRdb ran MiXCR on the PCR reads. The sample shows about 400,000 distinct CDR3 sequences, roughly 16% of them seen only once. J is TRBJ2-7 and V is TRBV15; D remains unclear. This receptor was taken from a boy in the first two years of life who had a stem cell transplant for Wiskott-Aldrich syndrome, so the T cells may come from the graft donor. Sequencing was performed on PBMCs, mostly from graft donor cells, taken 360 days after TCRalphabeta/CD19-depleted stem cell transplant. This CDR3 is CATSNFRTSYEQYF. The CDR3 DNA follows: TGTGCCACCAGCAACTTCAGGACCTCCTACGAGCAGTACTTC.